This record covers a single T cell receptor (beta chain). Its cognate antigen is unknown. Trimming stripped 7 bases from V and 4 bases from J, with 14 bases between. There are 14 residues in the CDR3. Germline lookup yields CDR1 MNHEY and CDR2 SVGAGI. This entry comes from a study of cytomegalovirus exposure and HLA in healthy donors. Study-level background: The platform used for the roughly 130 validation repertoires matched that of the roughly 700 first-cohort repertoires, a later analysis reported.

Sequenced by immunoSEQ multiplex PCR; TCRdb stores in-frame clones only, minus some. The table shows roughly 100,000 clones, with roughly 86% occurring only once. Study results and caveats: It was reported that the classifier diagnosed cytomegalovirus status with high specificity and sensitivity in both the original and validation cohorts. The CMV antigen specificity of a few CMV-associated chains was confirmed through in vitro analysis. The study recorded about 150 TCR beta chains that were cytomegalovirus-associated.

The source is a woman aged 18-29 years in good health and CMV-seropositive. The sequenced sample was PBMCs. This sequence joins TRBV6-5 and TRBJ2-1; D possibly corresponds to TRBD1 (5 bases). DNA for the CDR3: TGTGCCAGCATCCAGGGTGTGGGGTACAATGAGCAGTTCTTC. It yields the protein CASIQGVGYNEQFF.